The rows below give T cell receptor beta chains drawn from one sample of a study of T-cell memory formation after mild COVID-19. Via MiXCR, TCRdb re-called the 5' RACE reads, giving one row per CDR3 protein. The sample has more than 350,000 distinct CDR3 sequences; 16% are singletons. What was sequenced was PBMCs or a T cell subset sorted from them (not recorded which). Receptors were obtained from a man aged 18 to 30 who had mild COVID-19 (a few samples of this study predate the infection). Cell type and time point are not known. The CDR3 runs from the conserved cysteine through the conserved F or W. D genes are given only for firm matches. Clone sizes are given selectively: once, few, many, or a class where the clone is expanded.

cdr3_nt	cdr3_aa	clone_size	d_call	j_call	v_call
TGTGCCAGCAGTTACTCGATAAAGGCAGGGGGTGGAGGCTACACCTTC	CASSYSIKAGGGGYTF	-	TRBD1	TRBJ1-2	TRBV6-5
TGCGCCAGCAGCTCGGCGACAGACCGTATGGACACTGAAGCTTTCTTT	CASSSATDRMDTEAFF	few	-	TRBJ1-1	TRBV5-1
TGCGCCAGCAGTCCCATAGTTACGGCTAACTATGGCTACACCTTC	CASSPIVTANYGYTF	few	-	TRBJ1-2	TRBV4-1
TGCGCCAGCAGTTCCGCCGGGACAGGGGGCCTAGAGACCCAGTACTTC	CASSSAGTGGLETQYF	few	TRBD1	TRBJ2-5	TRBV5-1
TGTGCCAGTAGTGATCGACTAGCAGTAAAAGAGACCCAGTACTTC	CASSDRLAVKETQYF	-	TRBD2	TRBJ2-5	TRBV19
TGCAGTGCTGTCCCCCGGGGGGCATTCGGCGGGGAGCTGTTTTTT	CSAVPRGAFGGELFF	-	-	TRBJ2-2	TRBV20-1
TGTGCCAGCGGTCGAGGGACAGGGGGCGTTTATGGCTACACCTTC	CASGRGTGGVYGYTF	few	TRBD1	TRBJ1-2	TRBV27
TGTGCCAGCCCTAGACCAACCTCGGACACCGGGGAGCTGTTTTTT	CASPRPTSDTGELFF	-	-	TRBJ2-2	TRBV6-1
TGTGCCACCAGCAGAGACAGGGGTCCTCAGCCCCAGCATTTT	CATSRDRGPQPQHF	-	-	TRBJ1-5	TRBV15
TGCGCCAGCAGCTCAACAGGGGCTACCTACAATGAGCAGTTCTTC	CASSSTGATYNEQFF	-	TRBD1	TRBJ2-1	TRBV5-1
TGTGCCAGTAGTGATGACCACAATGCCGGGACAGCGAGCACAGATACGCAGTATTTT	CASSDDHNAGTASTDTQYF	-	TRBD1	TRBJ2-3	TRBV19
TGTGCCAGCAGCGCACAACAGTTCACTGAAGCTTTCTTT	CASSAQQFTEAFF	once	-	TRBJ1-1	TRBV7-3
TGTGCCAGCAGCCGCGACTCAGGAGATTACGAGCAGTACTTC	CASSRDSGDYEQYF	few	-	TRBJ2-7	TRBV4-2
TGTGCCAGCAGTTCCCTAGTGGAGCAGTTCTTC	CASSSLVEQFF	-	-	TRBJ2-1	TRBV6-5
TGTGCCAGCAGCTTAGTGGGGGGCCTCAACACCGGGGAGCTGTTTTTT	CASSLVGGLNTGELFF	few	-	TRBJ2-2	TRBV7-2
TGTGCCAGCAGCATAGTTCGCGGCCGGGGGCCCGGGGAGCTGTTTTTT	CASSIVRGRGPGELFF	-	-	TRBJ2-2	TRBV11-2
TGTGCCAGCAGTTTAGTGGGGTACGGAACAGATACGCAGTATTTT	CASSLVGYGTDTQYF	few	-	TRBJ2-3	TRBV12-3/TRBV12-4
TGTGCCAGTAGTGGTTGGGGGGGAGTTGATGAGCAGTTCTTC	CASSGWGGVDEQFF	-	TRBD2	TRBJ2-1	TRBV19
TGTGCCAGCAGCTTACAGGGAGAGCCCCAGCATTTT	CASSLQGEPQHF	-	-	TRBJ1-5	TRBV7-9